This T cell receptor beta chain was observed in a study of B cell selection in AIRE deficiency. Germline CDR1 reads SGHTA; CDR2 reads FQGNSA. V shed 4 bases and J shed 4 bases, with 16 bases lying between them. This CDR3 has 15 amino acids. Method: immunoSEQ multiplex PCR; TCRdb's copy keeps in-frame clones and lacks some. This table has 20,000 to 25,000 clones, about 95% appearing once. Notes on this clone: The antigen remains undetermined.

Study results and caveats: Roughly a third of healthy-shared Treg TCRbeta sequences appeared in patient Tconv cells. CDR3s were shorter in shared Treg sequences, reflecting few non-templated nucleotide insertions.

Regulatory T cells were sorted as CD4+CD25hiCD127low/negative. Sequenced sample: Tregs sorted from PBMCs. The rearrangement uses TRBV7-2 and TRBJ1-2; maybe TRBD1 (6 bases). The sequence was obtained from a human donor with AIRE deficiency. As DNA, the CDR3 is TGTGCCAGCAGCTCCCTGGGGGGGCACATCTATGGCTACACCTTC. Translating it yields CASSSLGGHIYGYTF. Full variable domain (missing parts from reference TRBV7-2 and TRBJ1-2): GAGVSQSPSNKVTEKGKDVELRCDPISGHTALYWYRQSLGQGLEFLIYFQGNSAPDKSGLPSDRFSAERTGGSVSTLTIQRTQQEDSAVYLCASSSLGGHIYGYTFGSGTRLTVV.